The rows below give T cell receptor beta chains drawn from one sample of a study of CD8+CD57+ T cells in acquired aplastic anemia. MiXCR, applied by TCRdb to the reads, yields one record per CDR3 protein. The sample consists of about 100,000 distinct CDR3 sequences, around 49% of them appearing once. Material: sorted CD4+, CD8+, or CD8+CD57+ T cells (not recorded which) from PBMCs. The receptors come from a human donor in good health, serving as a control. Each CDR3 is given with its conserved first and last residue. Fields, in order: J gene, V gene, clone size, D gene, CDR3 DNA, CDR3 protein. A D gene is named only where the DNA matches it firmly. For some rows the clone size is stated as once, few or many, or as a class when expanded; others skip it.

J gene: TRBJ2-7; V gene: TRBV7-6; clone size: NA; D gene: NA; CDR3 DNA: TGTGCCAGCAGCTTAAGAGGGGGGTACGACGAGCAGTACTTC; CDR3 protein: CASSLRGGYDEQYF
J gene: TRBJ2-1; V gene: TRBV12-3/TRBV12-4; clone size: many; D gene: NA; CDR3 DNA: TGTGCCAGCAGTTTAGGGGGGGTTGGAGAGTATGAGCAGTTCTTC; CDR3 protein: CASSLGGVGEYEQFF
J gene: TRBJ2-1; V gene: TRBV9; clone size: many; D gene: NA; CDR3 DNA: TGTGCCAGCAGCGTAGACGGTAGCGGAGGTTTAGGACAGTTCTTC; CDR3 protein: CASSVDGSGGLGQFF
J gene: TRBJ2-5; V gene: TRBV25-1; clone size: NA; D gene: TRBD2; CDR3 DNA: TGTGCCAGCAGTGAATATAAAGGACTAGCGGGTACCTCGTACCAAGAGACCCAGTACTTC; CDR3 protein: CASSEYKGLAGTSYQETQYF
J gene: TRBJ1-5; V gene: TRBV24-1; clone size: NA; D gene: NA; CDR3 DNA: TGTGCCACCAGTGACTCAGCAAGGGCCAATCAGCCCCAGCATTTT; CDR3 protein: CATSDSARANQPQHF
J gene: TRBJ2-7; V gene: TRBV9; clone size: NA; D gene: TRBD1; CDR3 DNA: TGTTCCAGCAGCTCGGAGACAGGGGCCTACGAGCAGTACTTC; CDR3 protein: CSSSSETGAYEQYF
J gene: TRBJ2-3; V gene: TRBV7-2; clone size: many; D gene: TRBD1; CDR3 DNA: TGTGCCAGCAGCTTGGGAACAGGGGGGAACACAGATACGCAGTATTTT; CDR3 protein: CASSLGTGGNTDTQYF
J gene: TRBJ1-2; V gene: TRBV28; clone size: many; D gene: TRBD1; CDR3 DNA: TGTGCCAGCAGGCGAACAGGGGTGGACTATGGCTACACCTTC; CDR3 protein: CASRRTGVDYGYTF
J gene: TRBJ1-4; V gene: TRBV6-5; clone size: NA; D gene: NA; CDR3 DNA: TGTGCCAGCAGTTACCAAGGGCCCCCCCGGTCTAATGAAAAACTGTTTTTT; CDR3 protein: CASSYQGPPRSNEKLFF
J gene: TRBJ2-7; V gene: TRBV12-3/TRBV12-4; clone size: many; D gene: TRBD1; CDR3 DNA: TGTGCCAGCAGCTCCCCGGACAGGGCCAACGAGCAGTACTTC; CDR3 protein: CASSSPDRANEQYF
J gene: TRBJ1-4; V gene: TRBV19; clone size: NA; D gene: TRBD1; CDR3 DNA: TGTGCCAGTACCACAGGGGGAAAACTGTTTTTT; CDR3 protein: CASTTGGKLFF
J gene: TRBJ1-4; V gene: TRBV2; clone size: NA; D gene: NA; CDR3 DNA: TGTGCCAGCAGGACAAGCAGGGCGGATAATGAAAAACTGTTTTTT; CDR3 protein: CASRTSRADNEKLFF
J gene: TRBJ2-1; V gene: TRBV11-2; clone size: once; D gene: NA; CDR3 DNA: TGTGCCGGCAGCTCAGATCAACTTGGGGGACGTGAGCAGTTCTTC; CDR3 protein: CAGSSDQLGGREQFF
J gene: TRBJ2-1; V gene: TRBV20-1; clone size: NA; D gene: NA; CDR3 DNA: TGCAGTGCTAGACCCTACTACAATGAGCAGTTCTTC; CDR3 protein: CSARPYYNEQFF
J gene: TRBJ2-5; V gene: TRBV5-1; clone size: NA; D gene: NA; CDR3 DNA: TGTGCCAGCAGCGGACAAGAGACCCAGTACTTC; CDR3 protein: CASSGQETQYF
J gene: TRBJ1-2; V gene: TRBV7-2; clone size: few; D gene: NA; CDR3 DNA: TGTGCCAGCAGCTTAGGGCAGCGGTATGGCTACACCTTC; CDR3 protein: CASSLGQRYGYTF
J gene: TRBJ2-1; V gene: TRBV25-1; clone size: few; D gene: NA; CDR3 DNA: TGTGCCAGCAGTGGGGGGGGCAGGGGGCGGCATGAGCAGTTCTTC; CDR3 protein: CASSGGGRGRHEQFF
J gene: TRBJ2-7; V gene: TRBV15; clone size: NA; D gene: TRBD1; CDR3 DNA: TGTGCTAGAGACGGAGACAGGGGGCTTGGCGAGCAGTACTTC; CDR3 protein: CARDGDRGLGEQYF
J gene: TRBJ2-1; V gene: TRBV7-3; clone size: NA; D gene: NA; CDR3 DNA: TGTGCCAGCAGCTTAAGGCAGGGCCCCTGGGATGAGCAGTTCTTC; CDR3 protein: CASSLRQGPWDEQFF
J gene: TRBJ1-1; V gene: TRBV25-1; clone size: NA; D gene: NA; CDR3 DNA: TGTGCCAGCAGTGACCTAACAGGAATGGCTTTCTTT; CDR3 protein: CASSDLTGMAFF